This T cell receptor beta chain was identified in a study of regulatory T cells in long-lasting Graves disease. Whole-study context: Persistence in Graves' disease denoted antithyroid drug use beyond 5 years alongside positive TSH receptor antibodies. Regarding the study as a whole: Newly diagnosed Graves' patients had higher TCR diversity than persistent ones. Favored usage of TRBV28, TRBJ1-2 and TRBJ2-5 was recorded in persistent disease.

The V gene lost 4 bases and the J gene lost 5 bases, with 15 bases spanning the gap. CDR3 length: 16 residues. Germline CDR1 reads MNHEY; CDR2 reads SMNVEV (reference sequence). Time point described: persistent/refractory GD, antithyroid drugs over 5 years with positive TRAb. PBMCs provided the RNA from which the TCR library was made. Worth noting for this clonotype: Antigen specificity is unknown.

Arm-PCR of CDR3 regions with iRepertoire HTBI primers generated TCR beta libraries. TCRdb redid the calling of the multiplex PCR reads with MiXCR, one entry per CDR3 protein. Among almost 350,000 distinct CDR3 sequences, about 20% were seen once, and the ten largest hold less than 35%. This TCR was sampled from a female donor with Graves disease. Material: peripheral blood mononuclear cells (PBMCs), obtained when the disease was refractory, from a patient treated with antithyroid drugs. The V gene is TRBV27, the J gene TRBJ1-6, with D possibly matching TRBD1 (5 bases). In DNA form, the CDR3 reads TGTGCCAGCAGTTCCCCCGCCCGACAGAATAATTCACCCCTCCACTTT. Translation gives CASSSPARQNNSPLHF.